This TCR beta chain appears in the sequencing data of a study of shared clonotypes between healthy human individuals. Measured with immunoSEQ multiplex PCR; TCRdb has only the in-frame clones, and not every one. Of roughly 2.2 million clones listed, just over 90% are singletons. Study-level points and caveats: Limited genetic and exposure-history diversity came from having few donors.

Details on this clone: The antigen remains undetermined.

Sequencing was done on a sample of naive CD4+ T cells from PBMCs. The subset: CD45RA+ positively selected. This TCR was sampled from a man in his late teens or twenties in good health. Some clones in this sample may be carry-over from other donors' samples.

The CDR3 loop is CASSLGGEGSNEQFF. The CDR3, as DNA: TGTGCCAGCAGCTTGGGCGGGGAAGGGAGCAATGAGCAGTTCTTC. The chain joins TRBV5-4 to TRBJ2-1, with a possible D match to TRBD2 (6 bases). Trimming took 0 bases from V and 6 from J, leaving 13 bases between them. The CDR3 extends over 15 amino acids. Germline V gene lookup returns CDR1 SGHNT and CDR2 YYREEE (reference sequence).